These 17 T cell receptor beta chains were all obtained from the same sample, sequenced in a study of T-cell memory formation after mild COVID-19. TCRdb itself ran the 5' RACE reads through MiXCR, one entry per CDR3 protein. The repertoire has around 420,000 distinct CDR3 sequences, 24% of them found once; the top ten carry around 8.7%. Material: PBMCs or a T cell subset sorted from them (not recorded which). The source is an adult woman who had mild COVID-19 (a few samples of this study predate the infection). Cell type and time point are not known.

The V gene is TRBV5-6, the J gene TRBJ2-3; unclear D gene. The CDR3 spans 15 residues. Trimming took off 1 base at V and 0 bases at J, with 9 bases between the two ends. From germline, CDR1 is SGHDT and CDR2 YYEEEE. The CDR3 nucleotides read TGTGCCAGCAGCTTGTACTCTTCTAGCACAGATACGCAGTATTTT. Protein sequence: CASSLYSSSTDTQYF.

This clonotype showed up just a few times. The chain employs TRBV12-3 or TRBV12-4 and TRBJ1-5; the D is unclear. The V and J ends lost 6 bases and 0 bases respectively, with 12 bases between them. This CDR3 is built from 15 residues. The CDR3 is CASSSDGISNQPQHF. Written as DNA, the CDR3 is TGTGCCAGCAGCTCAGACGGTATTAGCAATCAGCCCCAGCATTTT.

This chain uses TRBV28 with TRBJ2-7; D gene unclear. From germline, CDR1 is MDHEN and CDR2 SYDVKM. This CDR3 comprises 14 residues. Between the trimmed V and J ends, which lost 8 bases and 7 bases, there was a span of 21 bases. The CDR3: CASSEAPSPGEQYF. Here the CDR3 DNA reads TGTGCCAGCTCCGAGGCCCCTTCCCCCGGGGAGCAGTACTTC.

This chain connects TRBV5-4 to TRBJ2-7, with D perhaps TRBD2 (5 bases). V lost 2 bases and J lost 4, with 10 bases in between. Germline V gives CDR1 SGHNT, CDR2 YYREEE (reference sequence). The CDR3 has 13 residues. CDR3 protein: CASSFGLSYEQYF. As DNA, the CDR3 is TGTGCCAGCAGCTTTGGACTCAGTTACGAGCAGTACTTC.

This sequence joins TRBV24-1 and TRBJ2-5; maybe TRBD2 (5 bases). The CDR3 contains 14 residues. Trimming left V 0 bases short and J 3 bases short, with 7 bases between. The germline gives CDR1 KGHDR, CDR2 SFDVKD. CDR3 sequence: CATSDLTGEETQYF. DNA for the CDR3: TGTGCCACCAGTGATTTGACCGGGGAAGAGACCCAGTACTTC.

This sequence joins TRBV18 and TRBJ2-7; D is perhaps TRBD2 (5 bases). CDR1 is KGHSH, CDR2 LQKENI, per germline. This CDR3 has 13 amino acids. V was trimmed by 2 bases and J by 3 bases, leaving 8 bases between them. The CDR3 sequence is CASSPETIYEQYF. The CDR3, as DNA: TGTGCCAGCTCACCAGAGACTATCTACGAGCAGTACTTC.

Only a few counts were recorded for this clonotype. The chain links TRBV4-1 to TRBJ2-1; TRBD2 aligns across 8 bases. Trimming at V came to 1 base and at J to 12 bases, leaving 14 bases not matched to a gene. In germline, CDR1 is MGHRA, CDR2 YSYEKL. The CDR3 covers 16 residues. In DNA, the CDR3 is TGCGCCAGCAGCCAAGTGGCGGGAGGAACCACTACCGCGCAGTTCTTC. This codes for CASSQVAGGTTTAQFF.

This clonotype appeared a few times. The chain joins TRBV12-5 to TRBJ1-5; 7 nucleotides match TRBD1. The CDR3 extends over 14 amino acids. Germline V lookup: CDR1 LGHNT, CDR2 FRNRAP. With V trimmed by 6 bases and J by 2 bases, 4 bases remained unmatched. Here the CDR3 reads CASGTGQRNQPQHF. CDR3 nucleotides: TGTGCTAGTGGAACGGGACAGCGCAATCAGCCCCAGCATTTT.

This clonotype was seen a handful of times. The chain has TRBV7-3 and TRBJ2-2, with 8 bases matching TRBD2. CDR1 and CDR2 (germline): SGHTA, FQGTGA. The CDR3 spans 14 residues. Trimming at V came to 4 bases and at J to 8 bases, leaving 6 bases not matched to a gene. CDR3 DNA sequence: TGTGCCAGCAGCTCCGGACTAGCTCCGGGGGAGCTGTTTTTT. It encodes CASSSGLAPGELFF.

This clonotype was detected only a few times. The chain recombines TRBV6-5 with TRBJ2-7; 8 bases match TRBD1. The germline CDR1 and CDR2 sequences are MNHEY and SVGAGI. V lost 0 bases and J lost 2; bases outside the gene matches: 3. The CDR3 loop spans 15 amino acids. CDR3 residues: CASSYSTGEPYEQYF. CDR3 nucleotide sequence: TGTGCCAGCAGTTACTCGACAGGGGAACCCTACGAGCAGTACTTC.

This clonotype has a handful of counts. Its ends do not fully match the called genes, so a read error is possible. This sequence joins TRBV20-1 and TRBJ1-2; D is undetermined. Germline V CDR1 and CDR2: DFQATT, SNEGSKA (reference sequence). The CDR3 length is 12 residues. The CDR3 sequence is CRANLVDYGYTF. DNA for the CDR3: TGCAGGGCTAACCTTGTGGACTATGGCTACACCTTC.

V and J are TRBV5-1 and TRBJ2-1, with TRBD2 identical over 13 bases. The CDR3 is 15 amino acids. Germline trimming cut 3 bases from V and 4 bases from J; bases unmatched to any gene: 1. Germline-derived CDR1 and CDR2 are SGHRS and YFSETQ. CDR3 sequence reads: CASSSTSGGYNEQFF. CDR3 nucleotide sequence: TGCGCCAGCAGCTCGACTAGCGGGGGGTACAATGAGCAGTTCTTC.

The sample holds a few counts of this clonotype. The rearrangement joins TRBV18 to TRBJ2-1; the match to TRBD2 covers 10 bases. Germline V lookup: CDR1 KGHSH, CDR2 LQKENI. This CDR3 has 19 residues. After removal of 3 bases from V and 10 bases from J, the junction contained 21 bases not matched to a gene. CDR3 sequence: CASSPPRAAAPSGSVEQFF. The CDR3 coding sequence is TGTGCCAGCTCACCGCCTCGGGCAGCCGCACCTAGCGGGAGCGTAGAGCAGTTCTTC.

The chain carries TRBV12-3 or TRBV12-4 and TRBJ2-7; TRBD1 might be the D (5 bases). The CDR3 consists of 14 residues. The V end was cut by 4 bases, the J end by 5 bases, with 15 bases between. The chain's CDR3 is CASSSRSQGHEQYF. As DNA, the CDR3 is TGTGCCAGCAGTTCACGGAGTCAGGGCCACGAGCAGTACTTC.

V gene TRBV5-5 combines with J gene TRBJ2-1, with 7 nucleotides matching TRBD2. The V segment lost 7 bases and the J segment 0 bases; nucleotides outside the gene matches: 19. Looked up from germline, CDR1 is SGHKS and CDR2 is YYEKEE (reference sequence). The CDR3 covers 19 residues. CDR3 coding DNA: TGTGCCAGCCACTCGGGAGCGGCGGGGGACCTGAGCTCCTACAATGAGCAGTTCTTC. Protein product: CASHSGAAGDLSSYNEQFF.

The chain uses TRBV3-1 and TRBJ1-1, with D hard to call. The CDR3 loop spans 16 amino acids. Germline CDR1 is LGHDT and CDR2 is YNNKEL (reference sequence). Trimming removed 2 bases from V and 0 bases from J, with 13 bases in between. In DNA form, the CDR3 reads TGTGCCAGCAGCCAATCCCACAGTATTATGAACACTGAAGCTTTCTTT. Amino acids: CASSQSHSIMNTEAFF.

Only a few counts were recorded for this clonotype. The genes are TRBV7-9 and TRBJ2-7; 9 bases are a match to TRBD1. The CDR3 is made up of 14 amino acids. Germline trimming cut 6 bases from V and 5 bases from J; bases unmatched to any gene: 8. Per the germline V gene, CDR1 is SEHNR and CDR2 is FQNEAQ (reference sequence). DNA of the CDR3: TGTGCCAGCAGAGGGTGGACAGGGGTCGACGAGCAGTACTTC. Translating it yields CASRGWTGVDEQYF. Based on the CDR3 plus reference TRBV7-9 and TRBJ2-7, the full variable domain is DTGVSQNPRHKITKRGQNVTFRCDPISEHNRLYWYRQTLGQGPEFLTYFQNEAQLEKSRLLSDRFSAERPKGSFSTLEIQRTEQGDSAMYLCASRGWTGVDEQYFGPGTRLTVT.